These T cell receptor beta chains were read from a single sample in a study of blood T cell repertoires in COVID-19. Sequencing used immunoSEQ multiplex PCR; TCRdb keeps in-frame clones, though not all of them. The data hold some 160,000 clones, with about 89% observed a single time. Specimen: peripheral blood. The receptors stem from a man between 60 and 75 years old with acute or convalescent COVID-19. Both conserved end residues are part of each CDR3. D genes are given only for firm matches. Size tells how often a clone was seen (once, few, many) or the class of an expanded clone, and some rows leave it out.

J gene | clone size | D gene | V gene | CDR3 DNA | CDR3 protein
TRBJ2-7 | . | TRBD1 | TRBV29-1 | TGCAGCGTTGAACGCCCGACAGGGATCTCCTACGAGCAGTACTTC | CSVERPTGISYEQYF
TRBJ1-3 | . | TRBD1 | TRBV5-5 | TGTGCCAGCAGCTTGCGGGGCCAGGGGGTTGGAGGAAACACCATATATTTT | CASSLRGQGVGGNTIYF
TRBJ2-1 | . | . | TRBV20-1 | TGCAGTGCCAGTCGTAGGGCGGGTTCGGCCAATGAGCAGTTCTTC | CSASRRAGSANEQFF
TRBJ2-1 | . | . | TRBV11-2 | TGTGCCAGCAGCCCCTACGCTGGGAGCTCCTACAATGAGCAGTTCTTC | CASSPYAGSSYNEQFF
TRBJ1-4 | once | TRBD1 | TRBV2 | TGTGCCAGCAGCCAAGGGACAGGGGGAGCAGGGGTTGAAAAACTGTTTTTT | CASSQGTGGAGVEKLFF
TRBJ2-2 | . | TRBD2 | TRBV11-1 | TGTGCCAGCAGCTTAGAACGGGGGGGCAACACCGGGGAGCTGTTTTTT | CASSLERGGNTGELFF
TRBJ1-6 | . | . | TRBV6-5 | TGTGCCTCCCGGGGGGGGAATTATTCACCCCTCCACTTT | CASRGGNYSPLHF
TRBJ1-6 | . | TRBD1 | TRBV25-1 | TGTGCCAGCAGCAAGGGACAGGAGGTTAATTCACCCCTCCACTTT | CASSKGQEVNSPLHF
TRBJ1-2 | . | . | TRBV4-2 | TGTGCCAGCAGCCAAGTACGGGACTATTTCGGCTACACCTTC | CASSQVRDYFGYTF
TRBJ1-2 | . | TRBD1 | TRBV25-1 | TGTGCCAGCAGTGGGGAAGGACAGGGAATTTATGGCTACACCTTC | CASSGEGQGIYGYTF
TRBJ1-1 | . | . | TRBV5-8 | TGTGCCAGCAGCTTCTCCGGGGGGCGGACTGAAGCTTTCTTT | CASSFSGGRTEAFF
TRBJ2-4 | . | TRBD1 | TRBV2 | TGTGCCAGCAGTACAGGGGGAACCAAAAACATTCAGTACTTC | CASSTGGTKNIQYF
TRBJ1-5 | . | . | TRBV20-1 | TGCAGTGCTAGTCCCCCAAATAGCAATCAGCCCCAGCATTTT | CSASPPNSNQPQHF
TRBJ2-7 | . | TRBD1 | TRBV3-1/TRBV3-2 | TGTGCCAGCAGCCAAGACAGGACAGGGATGTACGAGCAGTACTTC | CASSQDRTGMYEQYF
TRBJ1-3 | few | . | TRBV11-2 | TGTGCCAGCTGGCAAGGCGGATACGCTGGAAACACCATATATTTT | CASWQGGYAGNTIYF
TRBJ2-7 | . | . | TRBV13 | TGTGCCAGCAGACGGGCGGGACTCAGCTCCTACGAGCAGTACTTC | CASRRAGLSSYEQYF
TRBJ1-4 | . | . | TRBV5-1 | TGCGCCAGCAGCTTGGTAGGGGTTAGCGAAAAACTGTTTTTT | CASSLVGVSEKLFF
TRBJ2-2 | . | . | TRBV24-1 | TGTGCCACCAGTGGACAGGGAGGCACCGGGGAGCTGTTTTTT | CATSGQGGTGELFF
TRBJ2-7 | . | TRBD1 | TRBV4-1 | TGCGCCAGCAGCGAACAAACCGGGACAGGGAATTCCTACGAGCAGTACTTC | CASSEQTGTGNSYEQYF
TRBJ2-1 | . | . | TRBV3-1/TRBV3-2 | TGTGCCAGCAGCCAAGACAGAACCAATGAGCAGTTCTTC | CASSQDRTNEQFF
TRBJ1-2 | . | . | TRBV19 | TGTGCCAGTAGTCGTGCAGGGGCCAACTATGGCTACACCTTC | CASSRAGANYGYTF
TRBJ1-5 | . | . | TRBV7-9 | TGTGCCAGCAGCCCTCACGGGGGACGGTCAAATCAGCCCCAGCATTTT | CASSPHGGRSNQPQHF
TRBJ2-1 | . | TRBD2 | TRBV10-3 | TGTGCCATCAGTGAATTGACTAGCACTGAGCAGTTCTTC | CAISELTSTEQFF
TRBJ1-2 | . | . | TRBV5-6 | TGTGCCAGCAGCCCCCGGGACACTTATGGCTACACCTTC | CASSPRDTYGYTF
TRBJ1-2 | once | . | TRBV9 | TGTGCCAGCAGCGTAGCGGACTATGGCTACACCTTC | CASSVADYGYTF
TRBJ1-4 | . | TRBD1 | TRBV18 | TGTGCCAGCTCACCGTTGGGACAGGGGGCGAATGAAAAACTGTTTTTT | CASSPLGQGANEKLFF
TRBJ1-2 | . | TRBD1 | TRBV7-2 | TGTGCCAGCAGCGCGAGACAGGGAGCGTGGAATGGCTACACCTTC | CASSARQGAWNGYTF
TRBJ1-1 | . | TRBD1 | TRBV18 | TGTGCCAGCTCCCCCGGACAGGGGGCTTATGGCACTGAAGCTTTCTTT | CASSPGQGAYGTEAFF
TRBJ2-2 | . | . | TRBV30 | TGTGCCTGGTTAGGGGGTCGGAACACCGGGGAGCTGTTTTTT | CAWLGGRNTGELFF
TRBJ1-2 | . | . | TRBV15 | TGTGCCACCAGCAGAGATTTAACAGGAAGCGTGAATGGCTACACCTTC | CATSRDLTGSVNGYTF
TRBJ2-7 | . | TRBD2 | TRBV9 | TGTGCCAGCAGCGTAGGAGGAGCGGGGGGGTACTACGAGCAGTACTTC | CASSVGGAGGYYEQYF
TRBJ1-2 | . | . | TRBV27 | TGTGCCAGCAGTTTAATGGGTCCCGGGGCTAACTATGGCTACACCTTC | CASSLMGPGANYGYTF
TRBJ1-1 | . | . | TRBV18 | TGTGCCAGCTCACCAGTTAGTTTCAGCGGACAGATGACACCTGAAGCTTTCTTT | CASSPVSFSGQMTPEAFF
TRBJ1-4 | . | TRBD1 | TRBV4-1 | TGCGCCAGCAGCCAACAGACAGGGGATATCAGTACTAATGAAAAACTGTTTTTT | CASSQQTGDISTNEKLFF
TRBJ1-6 | . | . | TRBV3-1/TRBV3-2 | TGTGCCAGCAGCCAGGGAGGGTTGGGGAATTCACCCCTCCACTTT | CASSQGGLGNSPLHF
TRBJ2-7 | . | TRBD2 | TRBV7-2 | TGTGCCAGCAGCATATTCGGGGGGGCGGGTTCCTCCTACGAGCAGTACTTC | CASSIFGGAGSSYEQYF
TRBJ2-7 | . | TRBD1 | TRBV29-1 | TGCAGCGTTGGCGGGACAGGGGGTCCCTACGAGCAGTACTTC | CSVGGTGGPYEQYF
TRBJ2-7 | . | . | TRBV2 | TGTGCCAGCAGTGACCCCGTCTCCTACGAGCAGTACTTC | CASSDPVSYEQYF
TRBJ1-3 | . | . | TRBV21-1 | TGTGCCAGCAGCAAGAGGAACACCATATATTTT | CASSKRNTIYF
TRBJ2-7 | . | TRBD2 | TRBV5-4 | TGTGCCAGCAGCGCCAACGGGGGGGCCGACGAGCAGTACTTC | CASSANGGADEQYF
TRBJ2-5 | . | . | TRBV6-5 | TGTGCCAGCAGACCCTCCTTAGTGGGCGCAGAGACCCAGTACTTC | CASRPSLVGAETQYF
TRBJ1-5 | . | . | TRBV21-1 | TGTGCCAGCAGCAAAGGGTCGGCGGCATTTGGCAATCAGCCCCAGCATTTT | CASSKGSAAFGNQPQHF
TRBJ1-6 | once | . | TRBV5-5 | TGTGCCAGCAGCGCACAGGTTGGCCTTCAGGTTTCACCCCTCCACTTT | CASSAQVGLQVSPLHF
TRBJ1-5 | . | . | TRBV10-3 | TGTGCCATCAAGGGGGAAGAAGGGCCCCAGCATTTT | CAIKGEEGPQHF
TRBJ2-5 | . | . | TRBV5-1 | TGCGCCAGCAGCTTGGAGAGGGCGAAGACCCAGTACTTC | CASSLERAKTQYF
TRBJ2-7 | once | TRBD1 | TRBV5-4 | TGTGCCAGCAGCTTAAAGACAGGGAACTCCTACGAGCAGTACTTC | CASSLKTGNSYEQYF
TRBJ1-5 | . | . | TRBV5-7 | TGTGCCATCTCACCCGGCCCGGCGGTCAATCAGCCCCAGCATTTT | CAISPGPAVNQPQHF
TRBJ2-7 | . | TRBD1 | TRBV29-1 | TGCAGCGTCGATAGGACGCCGGGACAGTCTATCACTGAAACCTACGAGCAGTACTTC | CSVDRTPGQSITETYEQYF
TRBJ2-2 | . | TRBD1 | TRBV6-2/TRBV6-3 | TGTGCCAGCAGTTACCCGCCCGGGACAGGACGGACCGGGGAGCTGTTTTTT | CASSYPPGTGRTGELFF
TRBJ1-2 | few | TRBD1 | TRBV14 | TGTGCCAGCAGCCAAGGCCGACAGGGCTATGGCTACACCTTC | CASSQGRQGYGYTF
TRBJ1-5 | . | TRBD1 | TRBV7-9 | TGTGCCAGCAGCTTAGTCTTCGCAGGACAGGGAACCAATCAGCCCCAGCATTTT | CASSLVFAGQGTNQPQHF
TRBJ2-1 | . | TRBD2 | TRBV9 | TGTGCCAGCAGCTTCCGATCTAGCGGGGGGCCCTACAATGAGCAGTTCTTC | CASSFRSSGGPYNEQFF
TRBJ2-1 | . | TRBD1 | TRBV5-1 | TGCGCCAGCAGCTTGGGGGGACAGGGTAATGAGCAGTTCTTC | CASSLGGQGNEQFF